The sequence of this TCR beta chain was determined in a study of cytomegalovirus exposure and HLA in healthy donors. Overall study findings and caveats: Published work reported that the classifier diagnosed cytomegalovirus status with high specificity and sensitivity.

Primers included in the PCR were 60 Vbeta and 13 Jbeta primers. The table came from immunoSEQ multiplex PCR; TCRdb's copy has only in-frame clones and leaves some out. The top ten hold approximately 0.8% of the sample, which has some 200,000 clones, around 83% seen once. V lost 0 bases, J lost 6 bases, and 10 bases stayed unmatched. The CDR3 spans 17 residues. CDR1 and CDR2 (germline): MGHRA, YSYEKL. Concerning this clone: Its antigen is not known.

The source material was PBMCs. The V call is TRBV4-1, the J call TRBJ1-5, with 8 bases lining up with TRBD1. The source of this sequence is a woman between 18 and 29 years old in good health and CMV-seronegative. CDR3 in DNA: TGCGCCAGCAGCCAAGAGGTTGGGTGGGACAGGACTCAGCCCCAGCATTTT. It yields the protein CASSQEVGWDRTQPQHF.